These 20 T cell receptor beta chains were all obtained from the same sample, sequenced in a study of cytomegalovirus exposure and HLA in healthy donors. Use of 60 Vbeta and 13 Jbeta primers characterized the PCR. Only in-frame clones appear in the TCRdb table, and some are missing; sequencing was by immunoSEQ multiplex PCR. The sample lists over 100,000 clones, roughly 74% seen once, with about 0.92% in the top ten. The specimen sequenced was PBMCs. These receptors were taken from a woman under 40 in good health and CMV-seronegative.

The CDR3 loop reads CASSLSQGAWELFF. The CDR3 DNA reads as TGTGCCAGCAGCTTAAGCCAGGGGGCATGGGAGCTGTTTTTT. The chain links TRBV7-9 to TRBJ2-2; 8 positions agree with TRBD1. Germline loops: CDR1 SEHNR, CDR2 FQNEAQ (reference sequence). V was clipped by 2 bases and J by 9 bases; unmatched bases: 5. The CDR3 has 14 amino acids.

The J gene is TRBJ2-7, the V gene TRBV5-1; no firm D call. Germline V CDR1 and CDR2: SGHRS, YFSETQ. Trimming shortened V by 2 bases and J by 3 bases, and 6 bases separated the two germline ends. This CDR3 contains 12 residues. The CDR3 here is CASSLSNYEQYF. The CDR3 coding sequence is TGCGCCAGCAGCTTAAGCAACTACGAGCAGTACTTC.

The rearrangement uses TRBV19 and TRBJ2-3; tentatively, D is TRBD1 (7 bases). This CDR3 has 17 residues. Per germline, CDR1 LNHDA and CDR2 SQIVND (reference sequence). The V gene lost 4 bases and the J gene lost 0 bases, with 17 bases spanning the gap. CDR3 loop: CASSTRGTVFSTDTQYF. In DNA, the CDR3 is TGTGCCAGTAGTACCCGGGGGACAGTGTTTAGCACAGATACGCAGTATTTT.

This clone was seen once. The CDR3 bases are TGTGCCAGCAGCTTAGGGACTAGCGGGAACACCGGGGAGCTGTTTTTT. Translated: CASSLGTSGNTGELFF. The gene calls are TRBV7-8 and TRBJ2-2, with 10 bases identical to TRBD2. This CDR3 region has 16 residues. The V gene end was trimmed by 1 base and the J gene end by 1 base; junction bases not matched to a gene: 0. Germline-derived CDR1 and CDR2 are SGHVS and FQNEAQ.

This rearrangement joins TRBV6-8 to TRBJ2-5; 7 positions agree with TRBD1. The CDR3 covers 15 residues. The germline V gene has CDR1 MNHGY and CDR2 SAAAGT. V lost 0 bases and J lost 3; bases outside the gene matches: 4. The CDR3 DNA is TGTGCCAGCAGTTACTCCCTGGGACAGAAAGAGACCCAGTACTTC. This sequence encodes CASSYSLGQKETQYF.

This clone was seen once. This sequence joins TRBV6-5 and TRBJ2-7, with D perhaps TRBD2 (7 bases). Germline V lookup: CDR1 MNHEY, CDR2 SVGAGI. The CDR3 sequence is 15 residues long. V shed 0 bases and J shed 4 bases, with 13 bases lying between them. Here the CDR3 reads CASSYSKGGVYEQYF. The CDR3 nucleotides read TGTGCCAGCAGTTACTCGAAGGGGGGGGTATACGAGCAGTACTTC.

The chain recombines TRBV7-2 with TRBJ2-7; 10 nucleotides align to TRBD2. CDR1 and CDR2 (germline): SGHTA, FQGNSA. The CDR3 covers 15 residues. The J segment lost 7 bases and the V segment lost 3 bases, leaving 9 bases of the junction unmatched. CDR3 protein: CASSLSGGGTWEQYF. CDR3 in DNA: TGTGCCAGCAGCTTGAGCGGGGGGGGGACTTGGGAGCAGTACTTC.

This chain links TRBV4-1 with TRBJ2-7; 7 nucleotides align to TRBD2. The CDR3 sequence is 15 residues long. With 0 bases clipped from V and 6 bases from J, the junction kept 8 bases outside the gene matches. CDR1 MGHRA and CDR2 YSYEKL come from the germline V gene. In nucleotides, the CDR3 is TGCGCCAGCAGCCAAGATCCCGGACTAGTAGGCGAGCAGTACTTC. As protein: CASSQDPGLVGEQYF.

CDR3 sequence: CASSSRGGSEKLFF. CDR3 nucleotide sequence: TGTGCCAGCAGTTCGCGGGGGGGTAGTGAAAAACTGTTTTTT. The rearrangement uses TRBV27 and TRBJ1-4; D possibly corresponds to TRBD1 (5 bases). CDR1 MNHEY and CDR2 SMNVEV come from the germline V gene (reference sequence). CDR3 length: 14 amino acids. V was pared by 4 bases and J by 7 bases, with 13 bases between.

The rearrangement uses TRBV25-1 and TRBJ1-5, with D uncertain. Germline V gene sequence: CDR1 MGHDK, CDR2 SYGVNS. V lost 4 bases to trimming and J lost 3 bases, with 4 bases between them. The CDR3 runs to 12 residues. CDR3 amino acids: CASSGYNQPQHF. The CDR3 DNA is TGTGCCAGCAGTGGTTACAATCAGCCCCAGCATTTT. Full variable domain (missing parts from reference TRBV25-1 and TRBJ1-5): EADIYQTPRYLVIGTGKKITLECSQTMGHDKMYWYQQDPGMELHLIHYSYGVNSTEKGDLSSESTVSRIRTEHFPLTLESARPSHTSQYLCASSGYNQPQHFGDGTRLSIL.

The rearrangement links TRBV2 to TRBJ1-2, with unresolved D. Per germline, CDR1 SNHLY and CDR2 FYNNEI. The germline V and J ends were trimmed by 2 bases and 6 bases, with 13 bases remaining between them. CDR3 length: 14 amino acids. The CDR3 DNA reads TGTGCCAGCAGTGAAATGAGGCGGTCAGATGGCTACACCTTC. It encodes CASSEMRRSDGYTF.

The chain uses TRBV5-1 and TRBJ2-2; D possibly corresponds to TRBD1 (5 bases). The germline V and J ends were trimmed by 1 base and 7 bases, with 8 bases remaining between them. Germline CDR1 SGHRS, CDR2 YFSETQ. The length of the CDR3 is 13 residues. CDR3 sequence: CASSLQGDGELFF. CDR3 DNA: TGCGCCAGCAGCTTGCAGGGCGACGGGGAGCTGTTTTTT.

The chain employs TRBV6-5 and TRBJ2-7; TRBD1 matches at 9 bases. The CDR3 is 16 amino acids. The V gene end was trimmed by 0 bases and the J gene end by 6 bases; junction bases not matched to a gene: 9. CDR1 and CDR2 (germline): MNHEY, SVGAGI. CDR3 sequence: CASSYSMGQGGGEQYF. The CDR3, as DNA: TGTGCCAGCAGTTACTCGATGGGACAGGGTGGGGGCGAGCAGTACTTC.

The gene calls are TRBV6-5 and TRBJ1-4; a possible D gene is TRBD1 (5 bases). The CDR3 runs to 15 residues. The V gene's germline CDR1 is MNHEY and CDR2 SVGAGI. V was clipped by 5 bases and J by 4 bases, with 14 bases between them. The CDR3 region is CASSPQGGGNEKLFF. The CDR3, as DNA: TGTGCCAGCAGTCCCCAGGGAGGCGGTAATGAAAAACTGTTTTTT.

The V call is TRBV6-1, the J call TRBJ2-1, with 11 bases matching TRBD2. Per germline, CDR1 MNHNS and CDR2 SASEGT. With 3 bases clipped from V and 12 bases from J, the junction kept 13 bases outside the gene matches. This CDR3 has 16 residues. Here the CDR3 DNA reads TGTGCCAGCAGTGATCAAGGGACTAGCGGCTTACATGGGCAGTTCTTC. Its translation is CASSDQGTSGLHGQFF.

This sequence joins TRBV2 and TRBJ2-7; D is perhaps TRBD2 (5 bases). CDR3 size: 14 residues. V lost 4 bases and J lost 3, with 13 bases in between. The V gene's germline CDR1 is SNHLY and CDR2 FYNNEI. CDR3 in amino acids: CASSGGGNGYEQYF. CDR3 bases: TGTGCCAGCAGTGGTGGAGGTAATGGCTACGAGCAGTACTTC.

The chain recombines TRBV5-1 with TRBJ1-2; 7 bases are shared with TRBD1. CDR1 and CDR2 from the germline V gene are SGHRS and YFSETQ. The trim removed 0 bases at V and 4 bases at J, leaving 0 bases unmatched. The CDR3 sequence is 13 residues long. The CDR3 DNA is TGCGCCAGCAGCTTGGAGGGGGCCTATGGCTACACCTTC. Protein sequence: CASSLEGAYGYTF.

The rearrangement uses TRBV6-6 and TRBJ1-5, with 8 bases matching TRBD1. This CDR3 region has 14 residues. The germline V gene encodes CDR1 MNHNY and CDR2 SVGAGI (reference sequence). With 4 bases clipped from V and 3 bases from J, the junction kept 2 bases outside the gene matches. DNA for the CDR3: TGTGCCAGCAGTTCGGGACAGGTCAATCAGCCCCAGCATTTT. Encoded protein: CASSSGQVNQPQHF.

This clone showed up just once. The chain recombines TRBV11-2 with TRBJ1-1, with D maybe TRBD1 (6 bases). Germline V gene sequence: CDR1 SGHAT, CDR2 FQNNGV. The CDR3 loop spans 16 amino acids. With 3 bases removed from V and 10 bases from J, the gap between germline ends came to 24 bases. The CDR3 nucleotides read TGTGCCAGCAGCTTCCCACAGGGATATGGTGAGAGTAGAGCTTTCTTT. Its translation is CASSFPQGYGESRAFF.

The chain links TRBV7-9 to TRBJ2-7; D gene ambiguous. The CDR3 sequence is 12 residues long. The germline V gene has CDR1 SEHNR and CDR2 FQNEAQ (reference sequence). Trimming pared 5 bases from V and 2 bases from J, leaving 7 bases between. CDR3 protein: CASSPLTYEQYF. CDR3 sequence (DNA): TGTGCCAGCAGCCCTCTAACCTACGAGCAGTACTTC.